The present T cell receptor (beta chain) was sequenced within a study of response to subunit inactivated influenza vaccine (dated by TCRdb to 2016 to 2019). Notes on the research overall: To follow how T cells responded to a trivalent subunit inactivated influenza vaccine, the researchers relied on deep quantitative profiling of the T cell receptor repertoire.

This clonotype was seen a handful of times. The antigen this receptor binds is unknown. No base-level quality is on record; no much larger clone is a single base apart. Broad study findings and their caveats: According to the authors, only a limited number of new T cells may be recruited by each seasonal influenza vaccination.

CDR1 and CDR2, per the germline V gene, are MNHEY and SVGAGI. Clipping removes 6 bases from V and 1 base from J, with 6 as the unmatched junction base count. Reading from cysteine to phenylalanine, the CDR3 counts 15 amino acids. Only the CDR3 portion is preserved as DNA: 45 bases, with reading frame beginning at the first base. The library was obtained by RT-PCR. The sequencing machine was an Illumina HiSeq 2500. TCRdb trimmed the raw reads at Q25, called clones with MiXCR and kept productive beta chains. Rows with one shared CDR3 protein collapse into an entry with the most common genes and DNA. This sample holds hundreds of thousands of distinct CDR3 sequences; roughly 14% were observed only once. Roughly 10% of the sample is held by the ten biggest clonotypes.

The sequence came from a man aged 50-59 years who received an inactivated influenza vaccine. Donor details come from another sample of the same person, matched by shared clones. The rearrangement combines TRBV6-5 with TRBJ2-7; 10 central bases correspond to TRBD2. The source material was PBMCs from blood, sampled 11 to 12 days after vaccination. The CDR3 region: CASRYTSGASYEQYF. In nucleotides, the sequence is TGTGCCAGCAGATACACTAGCGGGGCGTCCTACGAGCAGTACTTC.